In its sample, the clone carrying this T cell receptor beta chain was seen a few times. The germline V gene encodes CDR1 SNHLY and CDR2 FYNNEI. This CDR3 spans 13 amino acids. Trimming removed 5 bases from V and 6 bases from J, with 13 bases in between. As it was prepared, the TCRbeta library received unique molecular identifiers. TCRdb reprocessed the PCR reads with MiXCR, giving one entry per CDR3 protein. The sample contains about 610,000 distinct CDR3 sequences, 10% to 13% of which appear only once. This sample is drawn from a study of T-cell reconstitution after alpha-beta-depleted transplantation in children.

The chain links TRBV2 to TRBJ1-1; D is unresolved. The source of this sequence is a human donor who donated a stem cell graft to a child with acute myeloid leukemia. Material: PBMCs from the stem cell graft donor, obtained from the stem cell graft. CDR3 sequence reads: CASSSRYGAEAFF. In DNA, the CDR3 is TGTGCCAGCAGTTCTCGGTATGGGGCTGAAGCTTTCTTT.